The 27 T cell receptor beta chains listed next were all sequenced from one sample in a study of blood T cell repertoires in COVID-19. Assay used: immunoSEQ multiplex PCR; TCRdb lists only in-frame clones, some missing. The sample gives around 480,000 clones, more than 70% of which show up once; around 13% is in the top ten. The source material was peripheral blood. The receptors were sampled from a woman aged 45-65 years with COVID-19, enrolled during active disease.

This chain joins TRBV11-3 and TRBJ1-3; maybe TRBD1 (6 bases). The CDR3 totals 17 residues. V dropped 5 bases and J dropped 1 base, with 18 bases sitting between them. Germline V gives CDR1 SGHNT, CDR2 YENEEA. The CDR3 sequence is CASSTPPRQESGNTIYF. CDR3 sequence (DNA): TGTGCCAGCAGCACTCCCCCCCGACAGGAATCTGGAAACACCATATATTTT.

The chain employs TRBV27 and TRBJ1-4; no firm D call. CDR1 is MNHEY and CDR2 is SMNVEV in the germline V gene (reference sequence). This CDR3 region has 11 residues. V gave up 8 bases and J gave up 7 bases, with 8 bases separating them. The CDR3 here is CASRASEKLFF. CDR3 nucleotides: TGTGCCAGCCGTGCGAGTGAAAAACTGTTTTTT.

The rearrangement joins TRBV28 to TRBJ1-3; unclear D gene. V lost 7 bases and J 8 bases, leaving 15 bases between the germline ends. CDR1 is MDHEN, CDR2 SYDVKM, per germline. The CDR3 runs 13 residues. CDR3 bases: TGTGCCAGCATATCATCCCTATCTGACACCATATATTTT. This translates into CASISSLSDTIYF.

The sample holds one count of this clone. The rearrangement links TRBV5-1 to TRBJ1-4; TRBD1 matches 9 bases. The CDR3 sequence is 14 residues long. In germline, CDR1 is SGHRS, CDR2 YFSETQ. Trimming removed 3 bases from V and 8 bases from J; junction bases left unmatched: 5. CDR3 bases: TGCGCCAGCAGCTCCGGGACAGGGAGGGAAAAACTGTTTTTT. Translation gives CASSSGTGREKLFF.

The CDR3 DNA reads TGTGCCAGTAGTATCACAGTAGCCAAAAACATTCAGTACTTC. Protein product: CASSITVAKNIQYF. V usage is TRBV19 and J usage is TRBJ2-4; the D is unclear. The CDR3 covers 14 residues. Germline values: CDR1 LNHDA, CDR2 SQIVND (reference sequence). The V gene lost 3 bases and the J gene lost 0 bases, with 6 bases spanning the gap.

The CDR3 loop is CASSIGTAPNEKLFF. CDR3 bases: TGTGCCAGTAGTATCGGGACAGCCCCTAATGAAAAACTGTTTTTT. The chain employs TRBV19 and TRBJ1-4; 7 bases map to TRBD1. Germline V gene sequence: CDR1 LNHDA, CDR2 SQIVND (reference sequence). Losses at the gene ends were 3 bases for V and 3 bases for J; bases not matched to a gene: 4. CDR3 length: 15 residues.

V is TRBV19 and J is TRBJ2-2; 10 bases are a match to TRBD1. J gave up 6 bases and V 3 bases, and 4 bases lay outside the gene matches. CDR1 and CDR2 from the germline V gene are LNHDA and SQIVND (reference sequence). The CDR3 covers 15 residues. CDR3 protein: CASSITGTGAGELFF. For the CDR3, the DNA is TGTGCCAGTAGTATTACCGGGACAGGGGCCGGGGAGCTGTTTTTT.

V and J are TRBV7-8 and TRBJ2-1; D might be TRBD2 (7 bases). There are 16 residues in the CDR3. The germline gives CDR1 SGHVS, CDR2 FQNEAQ. The ends were cut back, 4 bases at V and 4 bases at J, with 17 bases in the middle. The CDR3 nucleotides read TGTGCCAGCAGCTCACGAGCGGCGGGGGCATACAATGAGCAGTTCTTC. Translating gives CASSSRAAGAYNEQFF.

The rearrangement joins TRBV2 to TRBJ1-6; 8 positions agree with TRBD1. Germline V gives CDR1 SNHLY, CDR2 FYNNEI. The length of the CDR3 is 14 residues. J was trimmed by 10 bases and V by 11 bases; bases with no gene match: 13. For the CDR3, the DNA is TGTGCCGGATGCATCAACAGGGGGGAATCACCCCTCCACTTT. As protein: CAGCINRGESPLHF.

The chain couples TRBV30 to TRBJ2-7, with D possibly being TRBD1 or TRBD2 (5 bases each). Germline V gene sequence: CDR1 GTSNPN, CDR2 SVGIG (reference sequence). Trimming cost V 5 bases and J 5 bases, with 13 bases left between them. There are 12 residues in the CDR3. Here the CDR3 DNA reads TGTGCCTGGGGGGCGGGTGCCCACGAGCAGTACTTC. It translates to CAWGAGAHEQYF.

Only one count was recorded for this clone. The chain joins TRBV5-5 to TRBJ1-2; TRBD1 is a possible D gene (5 bases). The CDR3 runs 15 residues. V lost 2 bases, J lost 1 base, and 12 bases lay in between. Germline-derived CDR1 and CDR2 are SGHKS and YYEKEE (reference sequence). The CDR3 reads CASSFAPQGNYGYTF. CDR3 in DNA: TGTGCCAGCAGCTTTGCCCCGCAGGGTAACTATGGCTACACCTTC.

The V call is TRBV18, the J call TRBJ1-2; possible D gene TRBD1, 5 bases. The CDR3 consists of 21 residues. V was clipped by 3 bases and J by 2 bases, with 31 bases between them. Germline-derived CDR1 and CDR2 are KGHSH and LQKENI. The CDR3 protein is CASSPARLSPVPGVPNYGYTF. In nucleotides, the CDR3 is TGTGCCAGCTCACCGGCCCGGCTTTCACCAGTTCCGGGGGTCCCAAACTATGGCTACACCTTC.

The V and J genes are TRBV30 and TRBJ1-1; 8 bases map to TRBD1. The ends lost 2 bases at V and 2 bases at J; junction bases unmatched: 7. CDR1 GTSNPN and CDR2 SVGIG come from the germline V gene (reference sequence). This CDR3 region has 15 residues. The CDR3 loop reads CAWSTGQADNTEAFF. The CDR3 DNA reads as TGTGCCTGGAGTACGGGACAGGCCGATAACACTGAAGCTTTCTTT.

V usage is TRBV5-1 and J usage is TRBJ1-1; 7 bases line up with TRBD1. Germline CDR1 reads SGHRS; CDR2 reads YFSETQ. CDR3 length: 16 amino acids. The J segment lost 0 bases and the V segment lost 0 bases, leaving 5 bases of the junction unmatched. The CDR3 region is CASSLGDRYLNTEAFF. CDR3 DNA: TGCGCCAGCAGCTTGGGGGACAGATATTTGAACACTGAAGCTTTCTTT. The full variable domain, in which reference TRBV5-1 and TRBJ1-1 provide the parts outside the CDR3, is KAGVTQTPRYLIKTRGQQVTLSCSPISGHRSVSWYQQTPGQGLQFLFEYFSETQRNKGNFPGRFSGRQFSNSRSEMNVSTLELGDSALYLCASSLGDRYLNTEAFFGQGTRLTVV.

The chain carries TRBV30 and TRBJ2-2; TRBD2 matches 9 bases. V was pared by 2 bases and J by 7 bases, with 2 bases of the junction left unmatched. Germline values: CDR1 GTSNPN, CDR2 SVGIG (reference sequence). CDR3 length: 13 amino acids. The CDR3 spells CAWSRLADGELFF. CDR3 DNA: TGTGCCTGGAGTCGACTAGCGGACGGGGAGCTGTTTTTT.

The rearrangement links TRBV6-6 to TRBJ2-5, with TRBD2 matching over 7 bases. The CDR3 has 10 residues. V was clipped by 11 bases and J by 5 bases; unmatched bases: 2. Germline V gene sequence: CDR1 MNHNY, CDR2 SVGAGI (reference sequence). This CDR3 is CAGGGETQYF. The CDR3 DNA is TGTGCCGGGGGAGGGGAGACCCAGTACTTC.

J is TRBJ1-4 and V is TRBV30; 7 bases are a match to TRBD1. The CDR3 loop spans 16 amino acids. V lost 7 bases, J lost 2 bases, and 13 bases stayed unmatched. Germline assignment: CDR1 GTSNPN and CDR2 SVGIG (reference sequence). The CDR3 region has the DNA TGTGCCTACCTCCCAGGGGGATTGGGGACTAATGAAAAACTGTTTTTT. It encodes CAYLPGGLGTNEKLFF.

The chain carries TRBV7-8 and TRBJ1-3; TRBD1 matches 7 bases. V lost 0 bases to trimming and J lost 2 bases; unmatched junction nucleotides: 1. In germline, CDR1 is SGHVS, CDR2 FQNEAQ. The CDR3 has 15 amino acids. This chain's CDR3 is CASSLAGTAGNTIYF. Written as DNA, the CDR3 is TGTGCCAGCAGCTTAGCCGGGACAGCTGGAAACACCATATATTTT.

The chain uses TRBV10-3 and TRBJ1-1; D ambiguous. There are 13 residues in the CDR3. Germline V gene sequence: CDR1 ENHRY, CDR2 SYGVKD. V lost 6 bases and J 5 bases, leaving 13 bases between the germline ends. CDR3 sequence (DNA): TGTGCCATCAGAACAGAGACGGTAACTGAAGCTTTCTTT. Its protein is CAIRTETVTEAFF.

This rearrangement joins TRBV5-1 to TRBJ1-1, with D perhaps matching TRBD1 (5 bases). This CDR3 has 15 amino acids. V was clipped by 3 bases and J by 1 base, with 13 bases between them. Germline loops: CDR1 SGHRS, CDR2 YFSETQ. The CDR3 bases are TGCGCCAGCAGCTGGGGGACTATTCGGAACACTGAAGCTTTCTTT. This gives the protein CASSWGTIRNTEAFF.

The chain has TRBV28 and TRBJ2-7; 10 bases align to TRBD1. Germline values: CDR1 MDHEN, CDR2 SYDVKM. The junction had 5 bases not matched to a gene; V was cut back by 6 bases and J by 3 bases. CDR3 length: 14 amino acids. CDR3 sequence reads: CASRRQGASYEQYF. CDR3 nucleotides: TGTGCCAGCAGGCGACAGGGGGCCAGCTACGAGCAGTACTTC.

This clone appeared once. Other DNA sequences of this sample code for an identical CDR3. V usage is TRBV30 and J usage is TRBJ1-1; no clear D gene. V lost 1 base and J lost 5, with 11 bases in between. The germline CDR1 and CDR2 sequences are GTSNPN and SVGIG (reference sequence). This CDR3 comprises 13 residues. The CDR3 region has the DNA TGTGCCTGGAGTGGAGGTCGTAATACTGAAGCTTTCTTT. It codes for CAWSGGRNTEAFF.

V usage is TRBV7-6 and J usage is TRBJ2-2; 10 bases map to TRBD2. Trimming took 3 bases from V and 7 from J; bases not matched to a gene: 5. The CDR3 totals 15 residues. Per germline, CDR1 SGHVS and CDR2 FNYEAQ. CDR3 region: CASSFSGTSDGELFF. As DNA, the CDR3 is TGTGCCAGCAGCTTTTCCGGGACTAGCGACGGGGAGCTGTTTTTT.

This clone was recorded once. The chain carries TRBV6-4 and TRBJ2-1; 10 bases fit TRBD1. CDR3 length: 16 amino acids. Germline trimming cut 5 bases from V and 4 bases from J; bases unmatched to any gene: 8. Germline CDR1 reads MRHNA; CDR2 reads SNTAGT. CDR3 DNA sequence: TGTGCCAGCAGTCTGGGCCCGGGACAGGGGTACAATGAGCAGTTCTTC. This gives the protein CASSLGPGQGYNEQFF.

This rearrangement joins TRBV12-5 to TRBJ2-1; tentatively, D is TRBD1 (5 bases). There are 13 residues in the CDR3. Germline CDR1 and CDR2: LGHNT and FRNRAP. V was clipped by 0 bases and J by 9 bases, with 9 bases between them. The CDR3 DNA sequence: TGTGCTAGTGGTTTGGTCCCTGGGGCTGAGCAGTTCTTC. As protein: CASGLVPGAEQFF.

The chain couples TRBV30 to TRBJ2-1; TRBD2 agrees at 11 bases. V lost 4 bases and J lost 2; bases outside the gene matches: 1. CDR3 length: 14 residues. The germline gives CDR1 GTSNPN, CDR2 SVGIG (reference sequence). CDR3 DNA sequence: TGTGCCTGGATAGCGGGGGGGGCCTACAATGAGCAGTTCTTC. As protein: CAWIAGGAYNEQFF.

The chain joins TRBV5-6 to TRBJ2-7, with a weak D call TRBD2 (6 bases). V was clipped by 4 bases and J by 0 bases, with 11 bases between them. Germline CDR1 SGHDT, CDR2 YYEEEE. The CDR3 sequence is 14 residues long. In DNA, the CDR3 is TGTGCCAGCAGCAGTGGGACTTCCTCCTACGAGCAGTACTTC. Translation gives CASSSGTSSYEQYF.